This T cell receptor (beta chain) derives from a study of beta chain features in type 1 diabetes. Every bit of the isolated RNA underwent reverse transcription, so sequencing read expressed TCRB transcripts. The assay was immunoSEQ multiplex PCR, and TCRdb's table has in-frame clones only and misses some. The sample yields hundreds of thousands of clones, about a tenth seen once. Concerning this clone: Its antigen remains unidentified.

The study, taken as a whole, reports: With patients and controls alike, PCR might favor shorter templates to an equal degree. Cells carrying high TCR expression could end up over-represented when cDNA is sequenced. Moderate but significant shortening of TCRB CDR3s was recorded in all four CD4+ subsets from Type 1 diabetes patients.

Sort purity for all populations was recorded as exceeding 98%. The sample comprised naive CD4+ T cells from blood. This TCR derives from a man under 40 with type 1 diabetes.

The CDR3, as DNA: TGTGCCTGGAGTGTAAGAGGACAGGGGGCGCGCAATGAGCAGTTCTTC. This sequence encodes CAWSVRGQGARNEQFF. The chain carries TRBV30 and TRBJ2-1; TRBD1 aligns across 11 bases. The CDR3 runs 16 residues. CDR1 and CDR2 from the germline V gene are GTSNPN and SVGIG (reference sequence). The V and J ends lost 0 bases and 6 bases, in that order; junction bases with no gene match: 7.